These T cell receptor beta chains were read from a single sample in a study of blood T cell repertoires in COVID-19. Using immunoSEQ multiplex PCR, the repertoire was profiled, and TCRdb retains in-frame clones only, with some absent. Of 350,000 to 400,000 clones listed, more than 70% are singletons. The sequenced material came from PBMCs or T cells enriched from blood (not recorded which). The receptors shown here come from a woman aged 18-35 years who had recovered from COVID-19. The CDR3 runs from the conserved cysteine through the conserved F or W. A D gene is named only where the DNA matches it firmly. A row's size may be missing; if present it is once, few, many or a size class.

size,D,J,V,DNA,CDR3
NA,TRBD1,TRBJ1-1,TRBV19,TGTGCCAGTAGTGAGAAGACAGGGTTCACTGAAGCTTTCTTT,CASSEKTGFTEAFF
NA,NA,TRBJ1-4,TRBV7-9,TGTGCCAGCGGGGCAGGGTCTAATGAAAAACTGTTTTTT,CASGAGSNEKLFF
NA,NA,TRBJ2-1,TRBV9,TGTGCCAGCAGCGGCGGCCCAGTAACCTACAATGAGCAGTTCTTC,CASSGGPVTYNEQFF
NA,TRBD1,TRBJ1-2,TRBV4-3,TGCGCCAGCAGCCACGACTTAGGGGACAGGGGTTCTTCCTATGGCTACACCTTC,CASSHDLGDRGSSYGYTF
NA,TRBD2,TRBJ2-5,TRBV5-4,TGTGCCAGCAGCACCACACTAGCGAAATCCCAAGAGACCCAGTACTTC,CASSTTLAKSQETQYF
NA,TRBD1,TRBJ1-1,TRBV7-2,TGTGCCAGCAGCTTGGGACAGGTAAACACTGAAGCTTTCTTT,CASSLGQVNTEAFF
once,TRBD1,TRBJ1-5,TRBV19,TGTGCCAGTAGCAGGGGGCAGGAGCCCCAGCATTTT,CASSRGQEPQHF
NA,NA,TRBJ1-4,TRBV23-1,TGCGCCAGCAGTCACGGGTCGGCGGAAGCAACTAATGAAAAACTGTTTTTT,CASSHGSAEATNEKLFF
NA,TRBD1,TRBJ1-2,TRBV10-3,TGTGCCATCAGCAGGACAGGCCTTAACTATGGCTACACCTTC,CAISRTGLNYGYTF
NA,NA,TRBJ2-1,TRBV2,TGTGCCAGCAGTGAGAGTTCAGGGTTCAATGAGCAGTTCTTC,CASSESSGFNEQFF
NA,NA,TRBJ1-2,TRBV5-1,TGCGCCAGCAGCTTGGACGGCAGGGGATATGGCTACACCTTC,CASSLDGRGYGYTF
NA,NA,TRBJ1-5,TRBV21-1,TGTGCCAGCAGCAAAGGAACGCGAAACAGGGGGCCCGGACAGCCCCAGCATTTT,CASSKGTRNRGPGQPQHF
few,NA,TRBJ1-1,TRBV10-1,TGCGCCAGCAAACGATCGGCAGGGGATAATTCGAACACTGAAGCTTTCTTT,CASKRSAGDNSNTEAFF
once,TRBD2,TRBJ2-7,TRBV4-1,TGCGCCAGCAGCCAAAATCCTAGCGGGGGGGATTCATACGAGCAGTACTTC,CASSQNPSGGDSYEQYF
NA,NA,TRBJ1-4,TRBV28,TGTGCCAGCAGTTTAAGCCCCCCGGGGGTCAATGAAAAACTGTTTTTT,CASSLSPPGVNEKLFF
NA,TRBD1,TRBJ2-6,TRBV5-4,TGTGCCAGCAGCGCCGCCGGGACAGGGTCCCTCTCTGGGGCCAACGTCCTGACTTTC,CASSAAGTGSLSGANVLTF
NA,TRBD1,TRBJ2-7,TRBV3-1/TRBV3-2,TGTGCCAGCAGCCAACCGTCTCGGACAGGGGCTTACGAGCAGTACTTC,CASSQPSRTGAYEQYF
NA,TRBD1,TRBJ1-2,TRBV3-1/TRBV3-2,TGTGCCAGCAGCCAAGAGTACAGGGGGCGGGATGGCTACACCTTC,CASSQEYRGRDGYTF
NA,TRBD1,TRBJ1-3,TRBV5-6,TGTGCCAGCAGCAGCGGACAGGGAATGTTTAGCTCTGGAAACACCATATATTTT,CASSSGQGMFSSGNTIYF
NA,NA,TRBJ1-1,TRBV19,TGTGCCAGTAGTATAGGCGACAGGCTGAACACTGAAGCTTTCTTT,CASSIGDRLNTEAFF
NA,NA,TRBJ1-1,TRBV2,TGTGCCAGCAGTTGGGGCCAGGGGATCACTGAAGCTTTCTTT,CASSWGQGITEAFF
few,NA,TRBJ2-5,TRBV14,TGTGCCAGCAGCCAAGCTCAACTAGGGTTCCTGAAGACCCAGTACTTC,CASSQAQLGFLKTQYF
NA,TRBD2,TRBJ2-3,TRBV27,TGTGCCAGCAGTTGCCTAGGAGAAATTACTAGCGGGGGGTACCTCCATTTTAGCACAGATACGCAGTATTTT,CASSCLGEITSGGYLHFSTDTQYF
NA,TRBD1,TRBJ1-2,TRBV11-2,TGTGCCAGCAGCTTGGGACAGGGAACATACTATGGCTACACCTTC,CASSLGQGTYYGYTF
NA,TRBD1,TRBJ1-4,TRBV2,TGTGCCAGCCACAGGGGAACTAATGAAAAACTGTTTTTT,CASHRGTNEKLFF
NA,TRBD1,TRBJ1-1,TRBV4-3,TGCGCCAGCAGCCAAGTTGAGGGGGCAGGAACTGAAGCTTTCTTT,CASSQVEGAGTEAFF
NA,NA,TRBJ2-5,TRBV5-1,TGCGCCAGCAGCTTAGTACGTGGGAGCCGAGAGACCCAGTACTTC,CASSLVRGSRETQYF
NA,NA,TRBJ1-5,TRBV19,TGTGCTGTCTGGGGGGGGCCGTATAGCAATCAGCCCCAGCATTTT,CAVWGGPYSNQPQHF
NA,NA,TRBJ1-3,TRBV7-6,TGTGCCAGCAGCTTAGGGTCGGCAGGGCGTCCAAACACCATATATTTT,CASSLGSAGRPNTIYF
NA,TRBD1,TRBJ1-5,TRBV4-3,TGCGCCAGCAGCCAAGGGACAGGGGGCAATCAGCCCCAGCATTTT,CASSQGTGGNQPQHF
NA,TRBD2,TRBJ2-7,TRBV6-5,TGTGCCAGCAGTTACGTTCTGAGCGGGGGAGACTACGAGCAGTACTTC,CASSYVLSGGDYEQYF
NA,NA,TRBJ2-7,TRBV4-1,TGCGCCAGCAGCCAAGAAGTTTCTACCTACGAGCAGTACTTC,CASSQEVSTYEQYF
NA,NA,TRBJ1-2,TRBV11-2,TGTGCCAGCAGCGCCCAGAGGCGGGCATATGGCTACACCTTC,CASSAQRRAYGYTF
NA,TRBD1,TRBJ1-6,TRBV27,TGTGCCAGCAGTTTGGCGAACAGGGGGAATTCACCCCTCCACTTT,CASSLANRGNSPLHF
NA,NA,TRBJ2-1,TRBV4-1,TGCGCCAGCAGCCAAGTTTCCGCGGGGGACATGTACAATGAGCAGTTCTTC,CASSQVSAGDMYNEQFF
NA,NA,TRBJ2-4,TRBV30,TGTGCCTTACTTGAACAGGGACACAACATTCAGTACTTC,CALLEQGHNIQYF
NA,NA,TRBJ1-2,TRBV5-4,TGTGCCAGCAGCTTGCCAGGGAACTATGGCTACACCTTC,CASSLPGNYGYTF
NA,NA,TRBJ2-3,TRBV9,TGTGCCAGCAGCGTTGGGCAGGGAAGGTCAGATACGCAGTATTTT,CASSVGQGRSDTQYF
few,NA,TRBJ1-6,TRBV9,TGTGCCAGCAGCTTAGGGACTGATTCACCCCTCCACTTT,CASSLGTDSPLHF